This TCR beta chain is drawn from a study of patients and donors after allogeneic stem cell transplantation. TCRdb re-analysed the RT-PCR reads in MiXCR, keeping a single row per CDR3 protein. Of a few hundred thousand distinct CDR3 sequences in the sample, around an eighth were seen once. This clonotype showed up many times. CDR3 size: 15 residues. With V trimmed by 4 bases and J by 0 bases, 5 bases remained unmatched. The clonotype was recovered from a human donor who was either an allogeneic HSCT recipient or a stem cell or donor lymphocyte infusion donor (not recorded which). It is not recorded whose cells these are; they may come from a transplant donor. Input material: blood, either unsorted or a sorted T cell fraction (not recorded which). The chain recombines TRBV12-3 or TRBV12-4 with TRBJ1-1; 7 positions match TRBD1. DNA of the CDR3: TGTGCCAGCAGTTGGACAGGAGTGATGAACACTGAAGCTTTCTTT. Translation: CASSWTGVMNTEAFF.